The 29 T cell receptor beta chains in this list originate from one sample, sequenced in a study of cytomegalovirus exposure and HLA in healthy donors. The PCR was carried out with 60 Vbeta primers and 13 Jbeta primers. Some clones are missing from TCRdb's copy, which holds only in-frame ones; the method was immunoSEQ multiplex PCR. In the table there are under 200,000 clones, approximately 88% of which are singletons. What was sequenced was PBMCs. The origin of the receptors is a boy under 10 years old in good health and CMV-seronegative.

The CDR3 nucleotides read TGTGCCAGCAGCTTATCGGACAGGGGCTACGAGCAGTACTTC. As protein: CASSLSDRGYEQYF. This chain links TRBV7-3 with TRBJ2-7, with TRBD1 identical over 9 bases. V dropped 2 bases and J dropped 3; count of bases not matched to a gene: 2. Germline values: CDR1 SGHTA, CDR2 FQGTGA. This CDR3 region has 14 residues.

This chain connects TRBV27 to TRBJ2-7; D remains unclear. There are 14 residues in the CDR3. V dropped 3 bases and J dropped 4 bases, with 13 bases sitting between them. The germline V gene has CDR1 MNHEY and CDR2 SMNVEV (reference sequence). This chain's CDR3 is CASSFYLSPYEQYF. DNA for the CDR3: TGTGCCAGCAGTTTTTACTTATCCCCATACGAGCAGTACTTC.

The chain employs TRBV10-3 and TRBJ2-2, with 13 bases fitting TRBD2. CDR3 size: 16 residues. Germline loops: CDR1 ENHRY, CDR2 SYGVKD. V lost 6 bases, J lost 5 bases, and 6 bases stayed unmatched. For the CDR3, the DNA is TGTGCCATCAGAGGGACTAGCGGGACAAGAACCGGGGAGCTGTTTTTT. This codes for CAIRGTSGTRTGELFF.

This rearrangement joins TRBV6-5 to TRBJ2-1; unclear D gene. Germline-derived CDR1 and CDR2 are MNHEY and SVGAGI. V lost 2 bases and J lost 10, with 15 bases in between. The CDR3 is made up of 14 amino acids. CDR3 residues: CASSYAASGREQFF. The CDR3, as DNA: TGTGCCAGCAGTTACGCAGCATCAGGTCGGGAGCAGTTCTTC.

This clone showed up just a few times. The chain carries TRBV27 and TRBJ1-2; TRBD1 matches at 9 bases. Germline assignment: CDR1 MNHEY and CDR2 SMNVEV (reference sequence). The trim removed 6 bases at V and 8 bases at J, leaving 13 bases unmatched. This CDR3 has 15 amino acids. CDR3 DNA: TGTGCCAGCAGGTCCTCTGGACAGGGGCCGGAGGGCTACACCTTC. Its protein is CASRSSGQGPEGYTF.

In its sample, this clone was seen a few times. CDR3 residues: CASSEDSQALYGYTF. The CDR3 bases are TGTGCCAGCAGTGAAGACAGCCAGGCCCTCTATGGCTACACCTTC. This chain links TRBV2 with TRBJ1-2; D not certain. V was trimmed by 1 base and J by 4 bases, leaving 13 bases between them. CDR3 size: 15 residues. Germline CDR1 reads SNHLY; CDR2 reads FYNNEI.

The chain employs TRBV6-6 and TRBJ2-7; maybe TRBD1 (6 bases). Trimming pared 6 bases from V and 2 bases from J, leaving 17 bases between. From germline, CDR1 is MNHNY and CDR2 SVGAGI (reference sequence). The CDR3 has 15 amino acids. For the CDR3, the DNA is TGTGCCAGCAGAAAAATCCCCGGGACAACCTACGAGCAGTACTTC. Amino acids: CASRKIPGTTYEQYF.

CDR3 nucleotide sequence: TGCAGCGTAGATCTAGCCGCCAGCTCCTACAATGAGCAGTTCTTC. Its protein product is CSVDLAASSYNEQFF. The chain has TRBV29-1 and TRBJ2-1; TRBD2 might be the D (5 bases). Germline V gene lookup returns CDR1 SQVTM and CDR2 ANQGSEA. The CDR3 has 15 amino acids. V was shortened by 6 bases and J by 0 bases, with 15 bases between the two germline ends.

The chain has TRBV6-4 and TRBJ2-3; D gene unclear. Germline CDR1 reads MRHNA; CDR2 reads SNTAGT. Trimming pared 3 bases from V and 2 bases from J, leaving 9 bases between. The CDR3 is 14 amino acids. This chain's CDR3 is CASSESTTTDTQYF. CDR3 sequence (DNA): TGTGCCAGCAGTGAGTCGACAACCACAGATACGCAGTATTTT.

V and J are TRBV9 and TRBJ2-3; 14 nucleotides align to TRBD2. Germline V gene sequence: CDR1 SGDLS, CDR2 YYNGEE. The CDR3 runs 15 residues. The V and J ends lost 6 bases and 4 bases, in that order; junction bases with no gene match: 4. The CDR3 sequence: CASKTSGRVPDTQYF. CDR3 DNA sequence: TGTGCCAGCAAGACTAGCGGGAGGGTGCCAGATACGCAGTATTTT.

The chain recombines TRBV18 with TRBJ2-1, with TRBD1 matching over 8 bases. The CDR3 consists of 15 residues. V was pared by 7 bases and J by 3 bases, with 8 bases of the junction left unmatched. Germline-derived CDR1 and CDR2 are KGHSH and LQKENI. Here the CDR3 DNA reads TGTGCCAGCTTAACCGGGACAGGACTCTACAATGAGCAGTTCTTC. Residues: CASLTGTGLYNEQFF.

The CDR3, as DNA: TGTGCCAGCAGCCGCGACATCAACTCTGGAAACACCATATATTTT. Its translation: CASSRDINSGNTIYF. The chain has TRBV4-2 and TRBJ1-3; D ambiguous. With 4 bases removed from V and 0 bases from J, the gap between germline ends came to 10 bases. Looked up from germline, CDR1 is LGHNA and CDR2 is YNFKEQ. There are 15 residues in the CDR3.

The rearrangement links TRBV28 to TRBJ1-4; TRBD1 aligns across 7 bases. V lost 7 bases, J lost 6 bases, and 8 bases stayed unmatched. Germline CDR1 reads MDHEN; CDR2 reads SYDVKM. The CDR3 has 14 residues. CDR3 sequence (DNA): TGTGCCAGCACCCAGGACAGGCAAGATGAAAAACTGTTTTTT. Translation: CASTQDRQDEKLFF. The full variable domain, completed using reference TRBV28 and TRBJ1-4, is DVKVTQSSRYLVKRTGEKVFLECVQDMDHENMFWYRQDPGLGLRLIYFSYDVKMKEKGDIPEGYSVSREKKERFSLILESASTNQTSMYLCASTQDRQDEKLFFGSGTQLSVL.

The chain carries TRBV27 and TRBJ2-1; no reliable D call. Germline lookup yields CDR1 MNHEY and CDR2 SMNVEV (reference sequence). Trimming took 6 bases from V and 0 from J, leaving 12 bases between them. This CDR3 has 15 residues. The CDR3, as DNA: TGTGCCAGCAGCCCTCTACTGAGCTCCTACAATGAGCAGTTCTTC. It codes for CASSPLLSSYNEQFF.

The V and J genes are TRBV12-2 and TRBJ2-3; the D segment call TRBD1 is taken from the table without a DNA check. TRBV12-2 is deemed a pseudogene. This CDR3 has 14 amino acids. DNA for the CDR3: TGTGCAAGTCGCTTTAGTAAGGGGTCAGATACGCAGTATTTT. Translating it yields CASRFSKGSDTQYF.

The J gene is TRBJ2-1, the V gene TRBV15, with 9 bases that match TRBD2. The CDR3 loop spans 15 amino acids. The junction had 3 bases not matched to a gene; V was cut back by 1 base and J by 5 bases. Looked up from germline, CDR1 is LNHNV and CDR2 is YYDKDF (reference sequence). Here the CDR3 DNA reads TGTGCCACCAGCAGAGCTATAGCGGGAGACAATGAGCAGTTCTTC. This gives the protein CATSRAIAGDNEQFF.

Comment on this clone: One end of the junction varies from germline; a read error may be responsible. The chain links TRBV14 to TRBJ1-1; tentatively, D is TRBD1 (5 bases). CDR1 and CDR2 from the germline V gene are SGHDN and FVKESK. The CDR3 is 16 amino acids. CDR3 sequence: CASSHKQDRLKTEAFF. The CDR3 bases are TGTGCCAGCAGCCACAAACAAGACAGATTGAAGACTGAAGCTTTCTTT.

The chain carries TRBV30 and TRBJ2-2; 7 bases map to TRBD1. The CDR3 extends over 14 amino acids. The ends lost 3 bases at V and 5 bases at J; junction bases unmatched: 6. Germline loops: CDR1 GTSNPN, CDR2 SVGIG (reference sequence). In DNA, the CDR3 is TGTGCCTGGAGCCCCAGGGGGTATACCGGGGAGCTGTTTTTT. Translating gives CAWSPRGYTGELFF.

V gene TRBV29-1 combines with J gene TRBJ1-1; the match to TRBD1 covers 8 bases. The CDR3 runs to 13 residues. Germline CDR1 reads SQVTM; CDR2 reads ANQGSEA. After removal of 6 bases from V and 0 bases from J, the junction contained 3 bases not matched to a gene. The CDR3 sequence is CSVDRVLNTEAFF. The CDR3 DNA sequence: TGCAGCGTGGACAGGGTTTTGAACACTGAAGCTTTCTTT.

The chain uses TRBV6-1 and TRBJ1-4; perhaps TRBD1 as D (6 bases). Germline V gene lookup returns CDR1 MNHNS and CDR2 SASEGT. The CDR3 consists of 14 residues. V was pared by 5 bases and J by 6 bases, with 13 bases between. DNA of the CDR3: TGTGCCAGCAGTAGAACAGGGTTCCATGAAAAACTGTTTTTT. It yields the protein CASSRTGFHEKLFF.

The rearrangement uses TRBV5-1 and TRBJ2-5; tentatively, D is TRBD1 (6 bases). Germline V gives CDR1 SGHRS, CDR2 YFSETQ. V was cut by 7 bases and J by 5 bases, with 15 bases left in between. There are 13 residues in the CDR3. CDR3 sequence (DNA): TGCGCCAGCGCCCCTGGGGGCGGGGAGACCCAGTACTTC. The encoded protein is CASAPGGGETQYF.

In nucleotides, the CDR3 is TGTGCCATCAGTGAGGACAGGGGGGGGACAGATACGCAGTATTTT. Its protein product is CAISEDRGGTDTQYF. The chain has TRBV10-3 and TRBJ2-3; TRBD1 agrees at 9 bases. Germline V gene lookup returns CDR1 ENHRY and CDR2 SYGVKD. V gave up 2 bases and J gave up 3 bases; unmatched junction bases: 3. The CDR3 is made up of 15 amino acids.

Worth noting for this clone: Other DNA sequences in this specimen translate into the identical CDR3. The chain has TRBV7-9 and TRBJ2-5, with 7 bases identical to TRBD2. The CDR3 is 14 residues long. Germline values: CDR1 SEHNR, CDR2 FQNEAQ (reference sequence). Losses at the gene ends were 5 bases for V and 1 base for J; bases not matched to a gene: 4. CDR3 loop: CASSLGGIQETQYF. The DNA for the CDR3 is TGTGCCAGCAGCCTGGGAGGGATCCAAGAGACCCAGTACTTC.

This sequence joins TRBV5-1 and TRBJ2-2; 8 bases are shared with TRBD1. V lost 9 bases to trimming and J lost 3 bases; unmatched junction nucleotides: 7. Looked up from germline, CDR1 is SGHRS and CDR2 is YFSETQ. CDR3 size: 14 residues. The CDR3: CATQDRVDTGELFF. The CDR3 DNA reads TGCGCCACCCAGGACAGGGTCGACACCGGGGAGCTGTTTTTT.

This chain links TRBV18 with TRBJ2-6; the D gene is possibly TRBD2 (6 bases). The CDR3 runs 18 residues. Germline V CDR1 and CDR2: KGHSH, LQKENI. Trimming took 3 bases from V and 0 from J, leaving 15 bases between them. The DNA of the CDR3 is TGTGCCAGCTCACCTCAAGCGGCGGGGAGCTCTGGGGCCAACGTCCTGACTTTC. Protein: CASSPQAAGSSGANVLTF.

The chain couples TRBV6-6 to TRBJ2-2, with TRBD2 matching 10 bases. CDR1 and CDR2 (germline): MNHNY, SVGAGI (reference sequence). The CDR3 totals 15 residues. The trim removed 4 bases at V and 7 bases at J, leaving 6 bases unmatched. This CDR3 is CASSLLAGVVGELFF. CDR3 coding DNA: TGTGCCAGCAGTTTGCTAGCGGGAGTCGTCGGGGAGCTGTTTTTT.

The rearrangement uses TRBV5-1 and TRBJ2-3, with 13 bases lining up with TRBD2. The CDR3 totals 14 residues. V lost 6 bases and J lost 11; bases outside the gene matches: 9. The germline V gene has CDR1 SGHRS and CDR2 YFSETQ. CDR3 nucleotide sequence: TGCGCCAGCACCAGGACTAGCGGGGGAGGGAGGCAGTATTTT. Protein: CASTRTSGGGRQYF.

The rearrangement links TRBV30 to TRBJ2-1, with D tentatively TRBD2 (5 bases). Germline lookup yields CDR1 GTSNPN and CDR2 SVGIG (reference sequence). Between the trimmed V and J ends, which lost 5 bases and 8 bases, there was a span of 25 bases. This CDR3 has 16 residues. As DNA, the CDR3 is TGTGCCTGGGGGCCCCCTGGGGAGAGAGGTTGGTATGAGCAGTTCTTC. It specifies CAWGPPGERGWYEQFF.

This chain links TRBV27 with TRBJ2-1; D is possibly TRBD2 (6 bases). Germline CDR1 MNHEY, CDR2 SMNVEV (reference sequence). The length of the CDR3 is 14 residues. Deletions cut 5 bases from V and 6 bases from J, with 14 bases between. The DNA of the CDR3 is TGTGCCAGCAGTGCCTGGGACTCTCTCAATGAGCAGTTCTTC. Its protein is CASSAWDSLNEQFF.